This entry features one TCR beta chain sequence. Its matching antigen is unknown. The sample comes from a study of T cell repertoires in cytomegalovirus infection. About the study: Both CMV infection and a matching HLA type were indicated by public TCR beta signatures.

General study points: Summed frequency of public TCR beta families distinguished CMV carriers with the relevant HLA. CMV-specific TCR beta clonotypes restricted by HLA-C were the ones dominating the ex vivo response.

CDR3 size: 19 residues. Germline V gives CDR1 SGHTA, CDR2 FQGNSA. V lost 2 bases, J lost 5 bases, and 17 bases stayed unmatched. One entry per CDR3 protein results from TCRdb running MiXCR on the reads. Of over 55,000 distinct CDR3 sequences detected, over 20% appear once; the ten largest clones hold under 85%. The source material was CD8+ T cells from cultured PBMCs, sampled from culture after CMV antigen stimulation. V and J are TRBV7-2 and TRBJ2-1; 8 positions match TRBD2. The TCR originated in a human donor in good health (CMV status not recorded). Some clones in this sample may be carry-over from other donors' samples. Here the CDR3 DNA reads TGTGCCAGCAGCTTAATACCCGCTTGGGGCGGGGGGAACAACAATGAGCAGTTCTTC. Translating gives CASSLIPAWGGGNNNEQFF.